The text below deals with one T cell receptor beta chain. The sample comes from a study of blood T cell repertoires in COVID-19. Turning to the study itself: The United States, Italy and Spain were the sources of the acute and convalescent COVID-19 samples. The analysed material was cDNA or gDNA that came from T cells, B-cell-depleted T cells, or PBMCs.

Everyone who took part was roughly 18 to 89 years old, and they came from 20 to 25 US areas. Clinical history reported by participants formed the basis on which cohorts were assigned. This table comes from immunoSEQ multiplex PCR, and its TCRdb copy is limited to in-frame clones, with some not included. The sample lists 250,000 or so clones, about 90% occurring once. Germline V gives CDR1 LNHDA, CDR2 SQIVND (reference sequence). The V and J ends lost 6 bases and 5 bases, in that order; junction bases with no gene match: 3. The length of the CDR3 is 13 residues. V usage is TRBV19 and J usage is TRBJ2-5; 10 bases fit TRBD2. Sequencing was carried out using PBMCs or T cells enriched from blood (not recorded which). This receptor was identified in a human donor in a cohort exposed to, infected with or recovered from COVID-19 (not recorded which). The donor label of this sample is uncertain. CDR3 sequence (DNA): TGTGCCAGTAGCGTAGCGGGGGGCGAGACCCAGTACTTC. Translating it yields CASSVAGGETQYF.